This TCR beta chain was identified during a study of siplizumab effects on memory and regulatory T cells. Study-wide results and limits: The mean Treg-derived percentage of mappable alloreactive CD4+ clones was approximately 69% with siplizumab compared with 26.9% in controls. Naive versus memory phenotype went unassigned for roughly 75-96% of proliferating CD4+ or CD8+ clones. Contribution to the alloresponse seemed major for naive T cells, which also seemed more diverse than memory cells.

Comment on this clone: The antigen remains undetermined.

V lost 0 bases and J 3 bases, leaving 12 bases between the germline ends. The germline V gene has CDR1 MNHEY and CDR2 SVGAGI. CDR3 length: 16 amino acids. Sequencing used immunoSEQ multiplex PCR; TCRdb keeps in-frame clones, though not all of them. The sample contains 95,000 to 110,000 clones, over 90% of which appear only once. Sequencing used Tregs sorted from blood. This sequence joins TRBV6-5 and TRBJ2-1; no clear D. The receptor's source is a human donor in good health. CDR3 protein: CASSYSLGFGYNEQFF. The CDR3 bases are TGTGCCAGCAGTTACTCGCTGGGGTTTGGCTACAATGAGCAGTTCTTC.